This TCR beta chain derives from a study of CD8+ T cells in alopecia areata. Extracted from the samples, RNA was reverse transcribed into cDNA to serve as the sequencing template. Profiling relied on immunoSEQ multiplex PCR, and the TCRdb table lists in-frame clones only, not all of them. The sample lists some 170,000 clones, around 64% occurring once. The CDR3 consists of 13 residues. Looked up from germline, CDR1 is MGHRA and CDR2 is YSYEKL. The ends were cut back, 3 bases at V and 7 bases at J, with 9 bases in the middle. V gene TRBV4-1 combines with J gene TRBJ2-2; a possible D gene is TRBD1 (5 bases). The sample in question was CD8+ T cells sorted from blood, obtained at week 0. The TCR originated in a human donor with alopecia areata. The CDR3 region is CASSHQGGGELFF. The CDR3 region has the DNA TGCGCCAGCAGCCATCAGGGCGGCGGGGAGCTGTTTTTT.